A single T cell receptor beta chain is shown here with its context. Antigen: not known. TCRdb recomputed calls from the 5' RACE reads with MiXCR, one row per CDR3 protein. Of approximately 570,000 distinct CDR3 sequences listed, roughly 18% are singletons. Germline CDR1 LGHNA, CDR2 YNFKEQ. The CDR3 has 16 residues. V dropped 0 bases and J dropped 5; count of bases not matched to a gene: 8. These data originate in a study of T-cell memory formation after mild COVID-19. Study-wide points: Clones shrinking between day 15 and 85 showed a balanced CD4/CD8 split, and those that grew later tilted toward CD4+. Clones that contracted clustered mainly in CM and EM if CD4+ and in EMRA if CD8+.

This TCR was recovered from an adult woman who had mild COVID-19 (a few samples of this study predate the infection). Cell type and time point are not known. The V gene is TRBV4-2, the J gene TRBJ2-5; 8 positions match TRBD2. Input material: PBMCs or a T cell subset sorted from them (not recorded which). The CDR3 DNA sequence: TGTGCCAGCAGCCAAGATCCTCGGGGGGGCTTTGAGACCCAGTACTTC. Encoded protein: CASSQDPRGGFETQYF.